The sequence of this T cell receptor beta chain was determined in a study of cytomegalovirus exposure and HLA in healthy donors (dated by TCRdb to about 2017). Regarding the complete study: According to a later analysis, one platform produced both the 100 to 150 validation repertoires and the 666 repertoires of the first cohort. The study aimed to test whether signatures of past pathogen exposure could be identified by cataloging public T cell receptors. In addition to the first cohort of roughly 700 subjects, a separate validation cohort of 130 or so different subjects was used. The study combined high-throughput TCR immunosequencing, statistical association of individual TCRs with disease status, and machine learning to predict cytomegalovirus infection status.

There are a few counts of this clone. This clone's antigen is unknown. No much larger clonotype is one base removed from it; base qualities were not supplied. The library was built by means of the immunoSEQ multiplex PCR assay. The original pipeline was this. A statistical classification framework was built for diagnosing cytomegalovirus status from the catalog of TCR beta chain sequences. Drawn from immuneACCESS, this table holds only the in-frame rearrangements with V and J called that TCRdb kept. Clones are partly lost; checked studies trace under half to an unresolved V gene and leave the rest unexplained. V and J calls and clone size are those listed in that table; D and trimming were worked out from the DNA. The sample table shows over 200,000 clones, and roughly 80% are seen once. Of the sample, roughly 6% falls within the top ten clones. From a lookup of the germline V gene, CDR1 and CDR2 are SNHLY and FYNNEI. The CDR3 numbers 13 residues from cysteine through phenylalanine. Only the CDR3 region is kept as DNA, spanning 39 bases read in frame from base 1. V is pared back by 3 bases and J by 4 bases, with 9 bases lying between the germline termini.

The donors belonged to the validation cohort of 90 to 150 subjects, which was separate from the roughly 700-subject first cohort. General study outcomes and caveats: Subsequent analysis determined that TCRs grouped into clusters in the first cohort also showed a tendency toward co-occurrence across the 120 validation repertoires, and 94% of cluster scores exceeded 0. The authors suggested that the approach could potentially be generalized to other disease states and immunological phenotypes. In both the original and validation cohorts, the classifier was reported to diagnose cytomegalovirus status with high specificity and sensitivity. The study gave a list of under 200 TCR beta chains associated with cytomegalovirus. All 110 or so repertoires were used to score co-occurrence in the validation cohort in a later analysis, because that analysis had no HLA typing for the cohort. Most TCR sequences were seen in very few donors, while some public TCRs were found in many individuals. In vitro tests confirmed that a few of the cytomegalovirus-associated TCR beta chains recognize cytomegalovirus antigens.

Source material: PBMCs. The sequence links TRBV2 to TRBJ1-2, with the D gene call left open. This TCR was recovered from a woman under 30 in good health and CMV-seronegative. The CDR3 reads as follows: CASSDLPGYGYTF. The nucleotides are TGTGCCAGCAGTGATCTGCCAGGCTATGGCTACACCTTC.